This TCR beta chain was sequenced during a study of PD-L1 blockade in urothelial cancer (dated by TCRdb to between 2016 and 2019). Context from the whole study: Therapy was started around 2014 for all patients, and atezolizumab 1,200 mg was administered intravenously every 3 weeks. About nine tenths of the roughly 29 patients were identified as males with urothelial cancer of bladder origin, and a prior smoking history was reported by 18 of 29 patients. Patients had an ECOG performance status of 0 or 1 and had received between 0 and 3 prior chemotherapy regimens. Blood samples were analyzed 3 weeks after the start of treatment (second dose) and 6 weeks after the start of treatment. Blood samples yielded a median of approximately 150,000 T cells and more than 80,000 unique TCRs, with median clonality 0.080. The study was an exploratory multi-omic analysis of somatic, immune and clinical correlates of response to PD-L1 blockade with atezolizumab in urothelial cancer. Pretreatment tumor samples, along with matched peripheral blood serially collected before and after atezolizumab treatment, were subjected to TCR sequencing. Progression-free survival longer than 6 months counted as durable clinical benefit, and TCR features were additionally tested against both progression-free and overall survival. In the same patients, whole exome sequencing and RNA sequencing of pretreatment tumors were performed in addition to TCR sequencing. About 10 patients achieved durable clinical benefit and approximately 20 did not. Pretreatment blood TCR-seq was available for about 27 patients, at least one posttreatment blood collection was obtained for about 24 patients, and tumor TCR-seq was available for about 24 patients.

To estimate absolute template abundance from read counts, synthetic TCR analog templates were spiked into each PCR. Using the immunoSEQ assay, TCRbeta CDR3 regions were amplified from genomic DNA with bias-controlled V and J gene primers. Sequencing of rearranged TCRbeta segments was performed at approximately 20X coverage. From the authors' description of their analysis: Clustering was used to correct sequencing errors, and CDR3s were annotated against IMGT to assign V, D and J genes. Out-of-frame and stop-codon sequences were excluded, and only productive TCRbeta rearrangements were used in downstream analyses. Clonality was calculated as one minus the Shannon entropy normalized by the log of the number of unique productive sequences. Clones differing between time points or between blood and tumor were identified by Fisher's exact test with Benjamini-Hochberg correction at adjusted p below 0.01. Imported from immuneACCESS, the table was reduced by TCRdb to in-frame sequences with V and J called. These copies leave out some clones; in studies compared against another copy, an unresolved V gene accounts for under half, and the cause of the remainder is not known. The V and J calls and clone size are taken from that table; D and trimming were inferred from the DNA. The sample contains tens of thousands of clones, about four fifths of them found a single time. The top ten hold more than 5% of the sample.

The CDR3 holds 14 amino acids from the cysteine to the phenylalanine. Only the CDR3 DNA is retained, 42 bases long and in frame from the first base. The germline V gene supplies CDR1 MGHRA and CDR2 YSYEKL. Between the V and J ends, shortened by 0 bases and 5 bases respectively, the junction contains 9 bases. The time point label corresponds to: pretreatment peripheral blood. The cohort included some 30 patients with locally advanced or metastatic urothelial carcinoma who were treated at Memorial Sloan Kettering on a trial protocol. Peripheral blood mononuclear cells were collected from each patient pretreatment and during treatment, giving between 1 and 8 total time points per patient. The Qiagen DNeasy Blood extraction kit was used to purify genomic DNA from total PBMCs and tumor samples. PBMCs were collected pretreatment and during treatment, and were isolated and stored as previously described.

Comment on this clone: What this receptor recognizes is not known. The input lacks base qualities; no much larger clone sits a single base away.

The paper's findings and limits, for the study overall: Among patients with durable benefit, tumor-associated TCR clones showed greater expansion in peripheral blood 3 weeks after treatment started (n ≈ 21, p = 0.022). A pretreatment peripheral blood TCR clonality below the median was linked to improved progression-free and overall survival. Small sample size (n ≈ 30) and many exploratory analyses mean the results are intended to be hypothesis-generating.

Recombination connected TRBV4-1 to TRBJ2-3; a tentative D call is TRBD2 (5 bases match). The origin of this receptor is a man aged 65 to 79 with urothelial cancer. The specimen comprised PBMCs, sampled around atezolizumab (anti-PD-L1) treatment. In nucleotide form, the sequence is TGCGCCAGCAGCCAAGAAGCGGCTCAAGATACGCAGTATTTT. Its protein product is CASSQEAAQDTQYF.